The 19 T cell receptor beta chains presented below share a single source sample, sequenced in a study of control samples from healthy donors and cancer patients. The protocol was immunoSEQ multiplex PCR, while the TCRdb copy is restricted to in-frame clones and leaves out a portion. The repertoire has approximately 20,000 clones, about 82% of them found once; the top ten carry around 10%. The material sequenced was PBMCs. Every receptor here comes from a woman aged 65 to 85 with colorectal cancer.

The V and J genes are TRBV7-2 and TRBJ2-7; D ambiguous. The CDR3 runs 11 residues. Trimming left V 5 bases short and J 2 bases short, with 4 bases between. Germline assignment: CDR1 SGHTA and CDR2 FQGNSA. This chain's CDR3 is CASSQAYEQYF. The CDR3 nucleotides read TGTGCCAGCAGCCAGGCCTACGAGCAGTACTTC.

The CDR3 DNA reads as TGTGCCAGCAGCCCACTGACAGGGGGAGGCTACACCTTC. It is translated as CASSPLTGGGYTF. V and J are TRBV2 and TRBJ1-2; TRBD1 aligns across 9 bases. Germline V CDR1 and CDR2: SNHLY, FYNNEI. J gave up 8 bases and V 6 bases, and 7 bases lay outside the gene matches. This CDR3 region has 13 residues.

J is TRBJ2-7 and V is TRBV5-8; D is perhaps TRBD1 (5 bases). V lost 0 bases and J lost 5, with 6 bases in between. The germline V gene has CDR1 SGHTS and CDR2 YDEGEE. The CDR3 loop spans 12 amino acids. CDR3 region: CASSLEGNEQYF. The CDR3 DNA is TGTGCCAGCAGCTTGGAGGGGAACGAGCAGTACTTC.

The chain joins TRBV2 to TRBJ2-7; D is undetermined. This CDR3 comprises 11 residues. V was clipped by 5 bases and J by 5 bases, with 7 bases between them. Per germline, CDR1 SNHLY and CDR2 FYNNEI. CDR3 protein: CASSPQDEQYF. In nucleotides, the CDR3 is TGTGCCAGCAGTCCCCAGGACGAGCAGTACTTC.

V is TRBV9 and J is TRBJ1-1; maybe TRBD1 (5 bases). Per the germline V gene, CDR1 is SGDLS and CDR2 is YYNGEE. Deletions cut 1 base from V and 4 bases from J, with 14 bases between. The CDR3 contains 15 residues. The CDR3 loop is CASSVPPGGITEAFF. Here the CDR3 DNA reads TGTGCCAGCAGCGTACCCCCGGGGGGGATCACTGAAGCTTTCTTT.

The chain combines TRBV20-1 with TRBJ2-7, with a tentative D call TRBD1 (6 bases). Germline CDR1 reads DFQATT; CDR2 reads SNEGSKA (reference sequence). CDR3 length: 11 residues. V lost 6 bases to trimming and J lost 3 bases, with 9 bases between them. DNA for the CDR3: TGCAGTGCCGCGGACAGCTACGAGCAGTACTTC. Translating gives CSAADSYEQYF.

J is TRBJ1-6 and V is TRBV19; a possible D gene is TRBD1 (6 bases). The length of the CDR3 is 18 residues. The V end lost 4 bases, the J end lost 7 bases, and 23 bases lay between the germline ends. The germline CDR1 and CDR2 sequences are LNHDA and SQIVND (reference sequence). In nucleotides, the CDR3 is TGTGCCAGTAGTACAACGCGGGGGGGGCGGAGAACAAATTCACCCCTCCACTTT. It yields the protein CASSTTRGGRRTNSPLHF.

The V call is TRBV19, the J call TRBJ2-7; D is undetermined. Trimming shortened V by 5 bases and J by 7 bases, and 15 bases separated the two germline ends. Germline V gene sequence: CDR1 LNHDA, CDR2 SQIVND (reference sequence). The CDR3 is made up of 13 amino acids. CDR3 bases: TGTGCCAGTAGTGCCCGGAGACCTGGAGAGCAGTACTTC. Its protein is CASSARRPGEQYF.

This chain links TRBV5-6 with TRBJ1-2; no clear D gene. Per the germline V gene, CDR1 is SGHDT and CDR2 is YYEEEE. V lost 1 base to trimming and J lost 4 bases, with 17 bases between them. The CDR3 loop spans 16 amino acids. The CDR3 sequence is CASSLSGHSDGYGYTF. CDR3 nucleotides: TGTGCCAGCAGCTTGAGCGGGCATTCGGACGGCTATGGCTACACCTTC.

This clone is a singleton in its sample. The CDR3 region has the DNA TGTGCCAGCAGCTCCCCCCTTGGATACAGCACAGATACGCAGTATTTT. Translating it yields CASSSPLGYSTDTQYF. The chain employs TRBV7-9 and TRBJ2-3; D not certain. The germline CDR1 and CDR2 sequences are SEHNR and FQNEAQ (reference sequence). The CDR3 loop spans 16 amino acids. The germline V and J ends were trimmed by 4 bases and 0 bases, with 14 bases remaining between them.

The rearrangement uses TRBV27 and TRBJ2-7; D not resolved. Germline V gives CDR1 MNHEY, CDR2 SMNVEV (reference sequence). This CDR3 contains 13 residues. Deletions cut 3 bases from V and 2 bases from J, with 8 bases between. The CDR3 is CASSFNSAYEQYF. In DNA, the CDR3 is TGTGCCAGCAGTTTCAACAGTGCCTACGAGCAGTACTTC.

This clone was detected only once. The V call is TRBV7-2, the J call TRBJ2-7, with TRBD1 identical over 8 bases. V lost 5 bases, J lost 0 bases, and 6 bases stayed unmatched. This CDR3 comprises 15 residues. The germline gives CDR1 SGHTA, CDR2 FQGNSA. CDR3 bases: TGTGCCAGCAGCAGAACCGGGACAGGCTCCTACGAGCAGTACTTC. Amino acids: CASSRTGTGSYEQYF. Variable domain in full (rest from reference TRBV7-2 and TRBJ2-7): GAGVSQSPSNKVTEKGKDVELRCDPISGHTALYWYRQSLGQGLEFLIYFQGNSAPDKSGLPSDRFSAERTGGSVSTLTIQRTQQEDSAVYLCASSRTGTGSYEQYFGPGTRLTVT.

J is TRBJ2-2 and V is TRBV5-6; a weak D match, TRBD2 (5 bases). Trimming pared 0 bases from V and 4 bases from J, leaving 13 bases between. The CDR3 spans 16 residues. Germline loops: CDR1 SGHDT, CDR2 YYEEEE. The CDR3 DNA follows: TGTGCCAGCAGCTTGGGCGCAGCGGCGGCCACCGGGGAGCTGTTTTTT. Translation gives CASSLGAAAATGELFF.

This chain connects TRBV19 to TRBJ2-1; D remains ambiguous. The CDR3 runs 15 residues. V lost 2 bases and J 3 bases, leaving 11 bases between the germline ends. Germline-derived CDR1 and CDR2 are LNHDA and SQIVND (reference sequence). In DNA, the CDR3 is TGTGCCAGTAGTATACTGGGATCTTTCTACAATGAGCAGTTCTTC. Translation: CASSILGSFYNEQFF.

CDR3 in DNA: TGTGCCAGCAGCCTCCTACACTTTTCCCCTCAAGAGACCCAGTACTTC. This encodes CASSLLHFSPQETQYF. The chain links TRBV3-1 (or the pseudogene TRBV3-2) to TRBJ2-5; D is undetermined. The germline V gene has CDR1 LGHDT and CDR2 YNNKEL (reference sequence). The CDR3 is 16 residues long. Trimming took 4 bases from V and 2 from J, leaving 17 bases between them.

CDR3 in DNA: TGCGCCAGCAGCTTGGTGAAGGCGGGAACACCAGATACGCAGTATTTT. Translating gives CASSLVKAGTPDTQYF. The rearrangement joins TRBV5-1 to TRBJ2-3; D possibly corresponds to TRBD2 (6 bases). Germline loops: CDR1 SGHRS, CDR2 YFSETQ. V was cut by 0 bases and J by 4 bases, with 15 bases left in between. This CDR3 has 16 residues. Supplemented by reference TRBV5-1 and TRBJ2-3, the full variable domain reads KAGVTQTPRYLIKTRGQQVTLSCSPISGHRSVSWYQQTPGQGLQFLFEYFSETQRNKGNFPGRFSGRQFSNSRSEMNVSTLELGDSALYLCASSLVKAGTPDTQYFGPGTRLTVL.

CDR3 loop: CASRPRDRADEKLFF. The CDR3 DNA is TGTGCCAGCAGGCCCCGGGACAGGGCCGACGAAAAACTGTTTTTT. The V gene is TRBV27, the J gene TRBJ1-4; 9 positions agree with TRBD1. CDR3 length: 15 residues. Looked up from germline, CDR1 is MNHEY and CDR2 is SMNVEV (reference sequence). Unmatched junction bases numbered 10, after V lost 6 bases and J lost 8 bases.

The CDR3 DNA reads as TGTGCCAGCAGCTTTAATCCATCCAACGTCCTGACTTTC. Protein: CASSFNPSNVLTF. V gene TRBV5-6 combines with J gene TRBJ2-6; no clear D gene. V lost 2 bases and J lost 8, with 8 bases in between. Germline V lookup: CDR1 SGHDT, CDR2 YYEEEE. The CDR3 runs to 13 residues. The complete variable domain, with remaining parts taken from reference TRBV5-6 and TRBJ2-6, reads DAGVTQSPTHLIKTRGQQVTLRCSPKSGHDTVSWYQQALGQGPQFIFQYYEEEERQRGNFPDRFSGHQFPNYSSELNVNALLLGDSALYLCASSFNPSNVLTFGAGSRLTVL.

Only a few counts were recorded for this clone. This rearrangement joins TRBV5-6 to TRBJ2-7; 10 bases fit TRBD1. Germline V gives CDR1 SGHDT, CDR2 YYEEEE. The CDR3 contains 16 residues. The V and J ends lost 4 bases and 7 bases, in that order; junction bases with no gene match: 14. CDR3 coding DNA: TGTGCCAGCAGCCCAACTCGACAGGGGGCGCCGTGGGAGCAGTACTTC. Translated, it gives CASSPTRQGAPWEQYF.